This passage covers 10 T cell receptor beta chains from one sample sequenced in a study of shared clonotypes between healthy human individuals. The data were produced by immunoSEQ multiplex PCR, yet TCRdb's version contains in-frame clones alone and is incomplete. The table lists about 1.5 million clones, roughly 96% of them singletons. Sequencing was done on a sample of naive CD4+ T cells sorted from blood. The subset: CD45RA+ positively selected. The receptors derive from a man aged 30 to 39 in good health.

The CDR3 here is CASSVEGSFRVETQYF. The CDR3 DNA reads TGTGCCAGCAGCGTAGAGGGCAGCTTTAGAGTGGAGACCCAGTACTTC. The chain carries TRBV9 and TRBJ2-5; unclear D gene. Trimming removed 0 bases from V and 5 bases from J, with 17 bases in between. This CDR3 is built from 16 residues. CDR1 and CDR2 (germline): SGDLS, YYNGEE.

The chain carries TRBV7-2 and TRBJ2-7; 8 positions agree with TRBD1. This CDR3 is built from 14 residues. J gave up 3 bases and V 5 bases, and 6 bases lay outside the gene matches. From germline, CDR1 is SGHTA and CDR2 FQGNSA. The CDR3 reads CASSLTGVGYEQYF. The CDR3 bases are TGTGCCAGCAGCCTGACAGGGGTCGGCTACGAGCAGTACTTC.

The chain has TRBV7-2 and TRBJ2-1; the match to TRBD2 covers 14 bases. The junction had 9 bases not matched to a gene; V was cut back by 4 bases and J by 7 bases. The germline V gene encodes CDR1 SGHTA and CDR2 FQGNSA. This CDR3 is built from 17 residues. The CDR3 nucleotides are TGTGCCAGCAGCTCGGGAACCGGGACTAGCGGGAGAAATGAGCAGTTCTTC. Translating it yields CASSSGTGTSGRNEQFF.

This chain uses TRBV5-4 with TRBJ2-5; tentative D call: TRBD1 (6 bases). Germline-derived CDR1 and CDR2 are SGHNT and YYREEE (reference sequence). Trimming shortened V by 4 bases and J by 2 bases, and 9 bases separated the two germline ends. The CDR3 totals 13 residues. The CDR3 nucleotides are TGTGCCAGCAGCGTACAGGGTCAAGAGACCCAGTACTTC. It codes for CASSVQGQETQYF.

CDR3 region: CASSTGGEKLFF. In DNA form, the CDR3 reads TGTGCCAGCAGCACAGGGGGGGAAAAACTGTTTTTT. The chain has TRBV25-1 and TRBJ1-4, with 8 nucleotides matching TRBD1. Germline trimming cut 6 bases from V and 8 bases from J; bases unmatched to any gene: 2. Germline lookup yields CDR1 MGHDK and CDR2 SYGVNS. The CDR3 has 12 residues.

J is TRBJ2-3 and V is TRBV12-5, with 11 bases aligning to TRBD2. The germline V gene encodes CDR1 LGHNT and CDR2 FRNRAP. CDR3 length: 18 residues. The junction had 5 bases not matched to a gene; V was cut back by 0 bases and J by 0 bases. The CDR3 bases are TGTGCTAGTGGTTTGGTAGTCGGGACTAGCGGTAGCACAGATACGCAGTATTTT. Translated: CASGLVVGTSGSTDTQYF.

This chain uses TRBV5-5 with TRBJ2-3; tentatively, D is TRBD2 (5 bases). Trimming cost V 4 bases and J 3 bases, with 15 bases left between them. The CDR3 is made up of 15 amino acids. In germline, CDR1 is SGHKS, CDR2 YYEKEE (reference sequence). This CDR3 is CASSKSLGGTDTQYF. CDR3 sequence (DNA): TGTGCCAGCAGCAAGTCACTTGGAGGAACAGATACGCAGTATTTT.

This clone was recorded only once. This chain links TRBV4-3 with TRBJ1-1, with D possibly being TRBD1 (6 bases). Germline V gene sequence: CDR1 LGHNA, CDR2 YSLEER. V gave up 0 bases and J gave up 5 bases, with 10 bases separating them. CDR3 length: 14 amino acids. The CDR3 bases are TGCGCCAGCAGCCAAGAAAGCAGGGGAACTGAAGCTTTCTTT. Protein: CASSQESRGTEAFF.

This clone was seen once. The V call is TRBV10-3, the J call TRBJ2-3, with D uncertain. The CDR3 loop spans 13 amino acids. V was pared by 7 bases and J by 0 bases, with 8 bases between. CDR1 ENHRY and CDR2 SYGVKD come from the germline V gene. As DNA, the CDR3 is TGTGCCATCACCGGCTCTAGCACAGATACGCAGTATTTT. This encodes CAITGSSTDTQYF.

The CDR3 is CASRPAGGPRYEQYF. In DNA form, the CDR3 reads TGTGCCAGCAGACCAGCGGGAGGGCCTCGGTACGAGCAGTACTTC. This chain uses TRBV14 with TRBJ2-7; 10 nucleotides match TRBD2. This CDR3 is 15 amino acids long. Germline V CDR1 and CDR2: SGHDN, FVKESK. The V segment lost 6 bases and the J segment 4 bases; nucleotides outside the gene matches: 9.